This T cell receptor (beta chain) was obtained from a study of blood T cells in healthy people across ages. Study conclusions and caveats: More naive CD4+ cells and higher diversity were found in long-lived than in aged donors.

Using a J-beta primer mix together with a sample-barcoded 5' primer, a second PCR was run for roughly 7 to 11 cycles. TCRdb ran MiXCR on the 5' RACE reads and lists one entry per CDR3 protein. Here the sample spans 1.6 million or so distinct CDR3 sequences, roughly a third being singletons. This clonotype was seen a few times. The antigen is not known. V was clipped by 4 bases and J by 3 bases, with 15 bases between them. This CDR3 is built from 15 residues. Germline V gives CDR1 MNHEY, CDR2 SMNVEV (reference sequence). The V call is TRBV27, the J call TRBJ1-2; D may be TRBD1 (5 bases). The sample consisted of blood. The clonotype comes from a woman aged 25 to 39 in good health. The CDR3 protein is CASSSKFRGDYGYTF. The DNA of the CDR3 is TGTGCCAGCAGTTCCAAATTTCGGGGGGACTATGGCTACACCTTC.